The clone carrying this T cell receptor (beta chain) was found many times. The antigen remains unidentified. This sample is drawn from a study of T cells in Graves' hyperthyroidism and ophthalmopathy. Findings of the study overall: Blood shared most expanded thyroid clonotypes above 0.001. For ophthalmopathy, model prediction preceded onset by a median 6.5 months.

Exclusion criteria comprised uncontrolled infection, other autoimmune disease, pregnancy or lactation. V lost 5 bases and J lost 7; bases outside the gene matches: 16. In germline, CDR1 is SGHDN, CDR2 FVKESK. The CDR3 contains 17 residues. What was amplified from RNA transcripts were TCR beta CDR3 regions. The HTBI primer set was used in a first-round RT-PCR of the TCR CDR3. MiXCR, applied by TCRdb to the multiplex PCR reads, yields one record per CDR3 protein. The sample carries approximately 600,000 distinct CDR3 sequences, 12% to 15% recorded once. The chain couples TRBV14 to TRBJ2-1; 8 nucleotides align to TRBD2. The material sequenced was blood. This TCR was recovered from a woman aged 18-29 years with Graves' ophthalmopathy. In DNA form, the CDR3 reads TGTGCCAGCAGCAATCAACAGACCGGGAGGGTAGGAAATGAGCAGTTCTTC. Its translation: CASSNQQTGRVGNEQFF. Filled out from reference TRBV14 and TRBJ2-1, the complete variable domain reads EAGVTQFPSHSVIEKGQTVTLRCDPISGHDNLYWYRRVMGKEIKFLLHFVKESKQDESGMPNNRFLAERTGGTYSTLKVQPAELEDSGVYFCASSNQQTGRVGNEQFFGPGTRLTVL.